This T cell receptor beta chain was found in a study of blood T cell repertoires in COVID-19. About the study: Material from acute and convalescent COVID-19 was sourced from the United States, Italy and Spain.

Profiled with immunoSEQ multiplex PCR; TCRdb holds only in-frame clones, not every one. The table has approximately 300,000 clones, approximately 83% seen once; the top ten hold approximately 4.2%. Cohort allocation depended upon clinical history that participants reported. Germline values: CDR1 SGHRS, CDR2 YFSETQ. The V gene lost 0 bases and the J gene lost 0 bases, with 7 bases spanning the gap. CDR3 length: 15 residues. The sample comprised PBMCs or T cells enriched from blood (not recorded which). This receptor was identified in a young woman who had recovered from COVID-19. This sequence joins TRBV5-1 and TRBJ1-3; D gene uncertain. For the CDR3, the DNA is TGCGCCAGCAGCTTGGCCGTAGACTCTGGAAACACCATATATTTT. Translating gives CASSLAVDSGNTIYF.